This T cell receptor beta chain was identified in a study of T-cell memory formation after mild COVID-19. The ends lost 6 bases at V and 6 bases at J; junction bases unmatched: 11. There are 15 residues in the CDR3. TCRdb called the 5' RACE reads again in MiXCR, with one record for every CDR3 protein. The table includes under 50,000 distinct CDR3 sequences, 25% to 35% detected once. This clonotype has more than one count but fewer than ten. Sequenced input: PBMCs or a T cell subset sorted from them (not recorded which). The TCR was taken from a man aged 18 to 35 who had mild COVID-19 (a few samples of this study predate the infection). Cell type and time point are not known. The rearrangement uses TRBV12-3 or TRBV12-4 and TRBJ2-1; 7 nucleotides match TRBD2. The CDR3 DNA is TGTGCCAGCAGCCTGGGAGCGGGGACCCGCAATGAGCAGTTCTTC. Its protein is CASSLGAGTRNEQFF.